These 27 T cell receptor beta chains originate from one sample sequenced in a study of spatial heterogeneity in lung cancer. TCRdb called the 5' RACE reads again in MiXCR, with one record for every CDR3 protein. Of 30,000 to 45,000 distinct CDR3 sequences in the sample, approximately 6.8% were seen once. Time point indicated: sample taken at primary tumor resection. This specimen consisted of PBMCs, obtained at surgery. The receptors stem from a female donor with early-stage non-small cell lung cancer.

This clonotype has ten or more counts. This chain links TRBV5-6 with TRBJ1-1, with TRBD1 identical over 7 bases. CDR1 is SGHDT and CDR2 is YYEEEE in the germline V gene. Unmatched junction bases numbered 11, after V lost 1 base and J lost 8 bases. CDR3 length: 15 residues. This chain's CDR3 is CASSLPETGPTEAFF. CDR3 coding DNA: TGTGCCAGCAGCTTGCCCGAGACAGGGCCCACGGAAGCTTTCTTT.

This clonotype was picked up many times. The V and J genes are TRBV19 and TRBJ1-4; maybe TRBD1 (5 bases). Trimming shortened V by 4 bases and J by 0 bases, and 9 bases separated the two germline ends. The CDR3 consists of 15 residues. Germline V gene data show CDR1 as LNHDA and CDR2 as SQIVND (reference sequence). The CDR3 region is CASSTGVATNEKLFF. CDR3 sequence (DNA): TGTGCCAGTAGTACGGGGGTCGCAACTAATGAAAAACTGTTTTTT.

The chain recombines TRBV12-3 or TRBV12-4 with TRBJ2-5, with 14 bases matching TRBD2. Trimming removed 5 bases from V and 5 bases from J; junction bases left unmatched: 4. The CDR3 length is 15 residues. The CDR3 DNA is TGTGCCAGCAGTGGACTAGCGGGAGGACGGGAGACCCAGTACTTC. Its translation is CASSGLAGGRETQYF.

A single count supports this clonotype. A much more abundant neighbour one base away suggests this may be a read error. This chain links TRBV7-6 with TRBJ2-2; TRBD2 matches at 11 bases. The V gene's germline CDR1 is SGHVS and CDR2 FNYEAQ. Germline trimming cut 5 bases from V and 3 bases from J; bases unmatched to any gene: 5. The CDR3 is 16 amino acids. The CDR3 region is CASSPWTSGHTGELFF. CDR3 DNA sequence: TGTGCCAGCAGCCCCTGGACTAGCGGGCACACCGGGGAGCTGTTTTTT.

There are a few counts of this clonotype. The chain is built from TRBV27 and TRBJ2-3; 11 nucleotides line up with TRBD2. The V segment lost 2 bases and the J segment 6 bases; nucleotides outside the gene matches: 7. CDR3 size: 16 residues. CDR1 and CDR2 (germline): MNHEY, SMNVEV (reference sequence). The CDR3, as DNA: TGTGCCAGCAGTTTAAGGCTAGCGGGGGGCGTGGATACGCAGTATTTT. Translation: CASSLRLAGGVDTQYF.

This clonotype was seen many times. The chain recombines TRBV29-1 with TRBJ2-3, with 8 nucleotides matching TRBD2. V gave up 6 bases and J gave up 0 bases; unmatched junction bases: 5. The CDR3 loop spans 14 amino acids. Germline V gene sequence: CDR1 SQVTM, CDR2 ANQGSEA. The CDR3 sequence: CSVAGGSSTDTQYF. The CDR3 coding sequence is TGCAGCGTGGCGGGGGGCTCTAGCACAGATACGCAGTATTTT.

This clonotype was counted between two and nine times. In nucleotides, the CDR3 is TGTGCCAGCAGCCAGGATTGGACCGCCGAGGGCGAGCAGTACTTC. Its protein product is CASSQDWTAEGEQYF. The gene calls are TRBV4-2 and TRBJ2-7; D is perhaps TRBD2 (5 bases). CDR1 is LGHNA, CDR2 YNFKEQ, per germline. This CDR3 region has 15 residues. V dropped 3 bases and J dropped 6 bases, with 18 bases sitting between them.

In its sample, this clonotype was seen many times. The J gene is TRBJ1-1, the V gene TRBV2, with a weak D call TRBD1 (6 bases). The CDR3 has 14 residues. V lost 4 bases and J lost 5, with 14 bases in between. Germline V CDR1 and CDR2: SNHLY, FYNNEI. This CDR3 reads CASSVEGGLTEAFF. The CDR3 region has the DNA TGTGCCAGCAGTGTGGAAGGGGGGCTGACTGAAGCTTTCTTT.

This clonotype was recorded many times. The CDR3 DNA follows: TGCAGCGCACAGGGGGGACAAGAGACCCAGTACTTC. Protein: CSAQGGQETQYF. The chain couples TRBV29-1 to TRBJ2-5; 8 bases are shared with TRBD1. V gave up 7 bases and J gave up 2 bases; unmatched junction bases: 3. The germline gives CDR1 SQVTM, CDR2 ANQGSEA. The CDR3 runs to 12 residues.

This clonotype is judged medium-sized (0.01 to 0.1%). The chain's CDR3 is CASSLRTSAYNEQFF. The CDR3 DNA reads TGTGCCAGCAGCTTACGTACTAGCGCGTACAATGAGCAGTTCTTC. This rearrangement joins TRBV7-2 to TRBJ2-1, with TRBD2 matching 7 bases. The junction had 5 bases not matched to a gene; V was cut back by 2 bases and J by 4 bases. The CDR3 is 15 amino acids. Germline values: CDR1 SGHTA, CDR2 FQGNSA.

This clonotype was seen more than once but under ten times. The V and J genes are TRBV24-1 and TRBJ2-3; D is ambiguous. Germline loops: CDR1 KGHDR, CDR2 SFDVKD. The CDR3 extends over 12 amino acids. V dropped 1 base and J dropped 5 bases, with 3 bases sitting between them. Written as DNA, the CDR3 is TGTGCCACCAGTGATTTTGGAGATACGCAGTATTTT. It specifies CATSDFGDTQYF.

The chain recombines TRBV27 with TRBJ2-7; TRBD1 matches 8 bases. The CDR3 totals 14 residues. The ends lost 5 bases at V and 0 bases at J; junction bases unmatched: 3. Per the germline V gene, CDR1 is MNHEY and CDR2 is SMNVEV (reference sequence). The CDR3 reads CASSGQGSSYEQYF. The DNA for the CDR3 is TGTGCCAGCAGTGGACAGGGCAGCTCCTACGAGCAGTACTTC.

In its sample, this clonotype was seen a few times. The J gene is TRBJ2-3, the V gene TRBV5-4; 7 bases agree with TRBD2. Germline trimming cut 5 bases from V and 3 bases from J; bases unmatched to any gene: 12. In germline, CDR1 is SGHNT, CDR2 YYREEE (reference sequence). The CDR3 covers 16 residues. CDR3 nucleotide sequence: TGTGCCAGCAGTCCCGGCGGGAGAGGGAGGACAGATACGCAGTATTTT. It encodes CASSPGGRGRTDTQYF.

This clonotype was picked up a small number of times. The V and J genes are TRBV13 and TRBJ1-2, with TRBD1 matching over 8 bases. Per germline, CDR1 PRHDT and CDR2 FYEKMQ (reference sequence). V was clipped by 0 bases and J by 5 bases; unmatched bases: 2. The CDR3 is 14 residues long. CDR3 DNA: TGTGCCAGCAGCTTAGGGACAGGGGTTTATGGCTACACCTTC. Its translation: CASSLGTGVYGYTF.

This clonotype was counted a few times. In DNA form, the CDR3 reads TGCAGTGCTAGACGCCCAGCGGGCGGGGGGAATGAGCAGTTCTTC. Translated: CSARRPAGGGNEQFF. The chain recombines TRBV20-1 with TRBJ2-1; 8 bases agree with TRBD2. The CDR3 spans 15 residues. Germline V gene sequence: CDR1 DFQATT, CDR2 SNEGSKA (reference sequence). J lost 7 bases, V lost 2 bases, and 10 bases had no gene match.

The chain couples TRBV27 to TRBJ2-3; D is uncertain. Trimming pared 5 bases from V and 1 base from J, leaving 7 bases between. Per the germline V gene, CDR1 is MNHEY and CDR2 is SMNVEV (reference sequence). This CDR3 spans 13 amino acids. The CDR3 DNA reads TGTGCCAGCAGTCGCCCTGGCACAGATACGCAGTATTTT. It is translated as CASSRPGTDTQYF.

On this clonotype itself: Given a much more abundant clone one base away, this may be a read error. This chain uses TRBV12-3 or TRBV12-4 with TRBJ1-4, with D possibly matching TRBD1 (5 bases). Between the trimmed V and J ends, which lost 4 bases and 8 bases, there was a span of 14 bases. The CDR3 is made up of 14 amino acids. In nucleotides, the CDR3 is TGTGCCAGCAGTTCGGCGGCAGGGCCCGAAAAACTGTTTTTT. This codes for CASSSAAGPEKLFF.

This clonotype was detected ten times or more. The V gene is TRBV4-2, the J gene TRBJ2-7; D is uncertain. Germline CDR1 reads LGHNA; CDR2 reads YNFKEQ. Deletions cut 0 bases from V and 2 bases from J, with 8 bases between. The CDR3 is made up of 14 amino acids. The CDR3 coding sequence is TGTGCCAGCAGCCAAGAACCCCTGGCCTACGAGCAGTACTTC. It encodes CASSQEPLAYEQYF.

The sample holds many counts of this clonotype. The rearrangement uses TRBV7-8 and TRBJ2-1; tentative D call: TRBD2 (5 bases). Per the germline V gene, CDR1 is SGHVS and CDR2 is FQNEAQ. The CDR3 is 14 residues long. The V end lost 3 bases, the J end lost 1 base, and 7 bases lay between the germline ends. The CDR3 here is CASSFSGSYNEQFF. In nucleotides, the CDR3 is TGTGCCAGCAGCTTCTCGGGGTCCTACAATGAGCAGTTCTTC.

In its sample, this clonotype was seen many times. This chain links TRBV29-1 with TRBJ2-1, with 9 positions matching TRBD2. CDR1 and CDR2 (germline): SQVTM, ANQGSEA. This CDR3 is built from 15 residues. Unmatched junction bases numbered 3, after V lost 0 bases and J lost 3 bases. CDR3 sequence reads: CSVEDQLAGYNEQFF. The CDR3 coding sequence is TGCAGCGTTGAAGATCAACTAGCGGGCTACAATGAGCAGTTCTTC.

Comments on this clonotype: A much more abundant neighbour one base away suggests this may be a read error. This chain joins TRBV7-9 and TRBJ2-2, with D possibly being TRBD1 (5 bases). Trimming removed 7 bases from V and 6 bases from J, with 21 bases in between. This CDR3 spans 16 amino acids. CDR1 and CDR2 (germline): SEHNR, FQNEAQ (reference sequence). The CDR3 sequence is CASTPVRVRSPGELFF. CDR3 DNA: TGTGCCAGCACCCCGGTCAGGGTCAGATCCCCCGGGGAGCTGTTTTTT.

The sample holds many counts of this clonotype. V and J are TRBV5-1 and TRBJ2-4, with D hard to call. V was pared by 0 bases and J by 8 bases, with 15 bases between. The CDR3 is 15 residues long. Germline V gene data show CDR1 as SGHRS and CDR2 as YFSETQ. Here the CDR3 DNA reads TGCGCCAGCAGCTTGGACCCAAGGGCTTTTGACATTCAGTACTTC. It encodes CASSLDPRAFDIQYF.

The sample holds many counts of this clonotype. V and J are TRBV15 and TRBJ2-1, with 9 positions matching TRBD2. Per the germline V gene, CDR1 is LNHNV and CDR2 is YYDKDF (reference sequence). V trimming: 0 bases; J trimming: 9 bases; junction bases outside the gene matches: 6. This CDR3 is built from 15 residues. The CDR3 region is CATSREAGGQGEQFF. Written as DNA, the CDR3 is TGTGCCACCAGCAGAGAGGCGGGGGGGCAAGGTGAGCAGTTCTTC.

There are many counts of this clonotype. The J gene is TRBJ2-7, the V gene TRBV5-1; D could derive from TRBD1 or TRBD2 (6 bases each). Germline V lookup: CDR1 SGHRS, CDR2 YFSETQ. This CDR3 is 17 amino acids long. V was trimmed by 4 bases and J by 6 bases, leaving 26 bases between them. This CDR3 is CASSPAPSLGGPFEQYF. The CDR3 DNA sequence: TGCGCCAGCAGCCCAGCCCCCTCGCTTGGGGGGCCTTTCGAGCAGTACTTC.

The rearrangement links TRBV10-2 to TRBJ2-7; 10 nucleotides agree with TRBD1. The CDR3 runs to 15 residues. Trimming took 4 bases from V and 5 from J; bases not matched to a gene: 8. The germline V gene has CDR1 WSHSY and CDR2 SAAADI. The CDR3 nucleotides read TGCGCCAGCAGTGTTCCGGGACAGGGGACCCACGAGCAGTACTTC. This encodes CASSVPGQGTHEQYF.

This rearrangement joins TRBV5-1 to TRBJ2-1, with D possibly being TRBD2 (5 bases). This CDR3 contains 15 residues. Germline CDR1 is SGHRS and CDR2 is YFSETQ. V lost 0 bases, J lost 9 bases, and 16 bases lay in between. CDR3 sequence: CASSLGPGEGGEQFF. CDR3 DNA sequence: TGCGCCAGCAGCTTGGGGCCCGGGGAAGGAGGTGAGCAGTTCTTC.

This clonotype turned up a few times. V usage is TRBV6-5 and J usage is TRBJ2-7; TRBD2 matches 9 bases. The V segment lost 0 bases and the J segment 4 bases; nucleotides outside the gene matches: 13. Germline lookup yields CDR1 MNHEY and CDR2 SVGAGI. The CDR3 is made up of 18 amino acids. CDR3 DNA: TGTGCCAGCAGTTACTCCTCGAACTCCGGGACTAGCAGTTACGAGCAGTACTTC. Amino acid sequence: CASSYSSNSGTSSYEQYF.